This TCR beta chain was profiled in a study of CD8+ T cells in alopecia areata. This clone was seen a handful of times. Treatment in this sample: oral pan-JAK inhibitor, 5-10 mg twice daily. RNA was extracted and reverse transcribed into cDNA as the sequencing template. The method was immunoSEQ multiplex PCR; TCRdb's version includes in-frame clones alone and lacks a portion of them. The sample holds 150,000 to 200,000 clones, roughly 60% seen once. Sequenced material: CD4+ T cells sorted from blood, taken at week 24, from a patient treated with tofacitinib. The receptor comes from a human donor with alopecia areata.

Here the CDR3 DNA reads TGTGCCATGTCTAGGGACAGACTCACAGATACGCAGTATTTT. Translated: CAMSRDRLTDTQYF. This sequence joins TRBV7-9 and TRBJ2-3; 7 positions match TRBD1. V trimming: 10 bases; J trimming: 2 bases; junction bases outside the gene matches: 9. Germline loops: CDR1 SEHNR, CDR2 FQNEAQ (reference sequence). This CDR3 has 14 amino acids.